This TCR beta chain originates from a study of T cell repertoires in cytomegalovirus infection (dated by TCRdb to about 2019). Notes on the research overall: Peptide stimulations targeted recently identified HLA-C-restricted CMV epitopes, whose presentation resists viral immunomodulation, together with well-studied HLA-B-restricted epitopes. Donor HLA type was relevant to the analysis, because carriage of CMV infection together with the matching HLA type was indicated by public TCR beta signatures.

Sequencing instrument: Illumina HiSeq 1500. TCRdb reprocessing: public reads trimmed at Q25 with fastp, clones called with MiXCR, in-frame beta chains kept. Rows merge per CDR3 protein into single entries with the most common DNA and genes. This sample holds roughly 920,000 distinct CDR3 sequences; less than 40% were observed only once. The ten largest clones take up 11% to 15% of the sample. Taken with the paper, the label for treatment or condition translates to: in vitro stimulation with specific CMV peptide epitopes to enrich CMV-specific T cells. About this clonotype: Its antigen target is currently unknown. No quality values exist for individual bases; no much larger clone is one base distant.

Trimming takes 4 bases from V and 2 bases from J, and the germline ends sit 16 bases apart. The CDR3 runs 16 residues from the cysteine to the phenylalanine. Solely the CDR3 DNA is kept, with 48 bases framed from the first base. From the germline V gene, CDR1 is SGHRS and CDR2 is YFSETQ. What the work shows at the level of the full study, not this receptor alone: Cumulative frequency of public TCR beta family members discriminated carriers of CMV infection plus the relevant HLA type in this cohort and an independent approximately 400-donor cohort. In the ex vivo response, HLA-C-restricted CMV-specific TCR beta clonotypes were dominant, and in two of eight donors the single most frequent clonotype came from this HLA-C-restricted group.

Recombination linked TRBV5-1 to TRBJ2-1, with the D assignment possibly TRBD1 or TRBD2, given 5 matching bases for each. The origin of this receptor is a human donor in good health (CMV status not recorded). Some clones in this sample may be carry-over from other donors' samples. Sample: cultured CD8+ T cells from PBMCs, taken from culture after CMV antigen stimulation. The DNA sequence is TGCGCCAGCAGCATCCTCGCGAGGGGACCCTACAATGAGCAGTTCTTC. Its coded protein is CASSILARGPYNEQFF.